Listed here are 24 T cell receptor beta chains from one sample, sequenced in a study of neurological immune-mediated disorders. TCRdb recomputed calls from the 5' RACE reads with MiXCR, one row per CDR3 protein. The sample shows approximately 100,000 distinct CDR3 sequences, roughly 3.5% of them seen only once. Sequenced material: PBMCs. Receptors were obtained from a woman between 18 and 29 years old with multiple sclerosis.

This clonotype has at least ten counts. This chain connects TRBV7-6 to TRBJ2-7; 8 bases are shared with TRBD1. This CDR3 is 12 amino acids long. V trimming: 1 base; J trimming: 9 bases; junction bases outside the gene matches: 2. From germline, CDR1 is SGHVS and CDR2 FNYEAQ. The CDR3 DNA follows: TGTGCCAGCAGCTTAGTACAGGGGGGGCAGTACTTC. Protein sequence: CASSLVQGGQYF.

This clonotype was seen many times. The genes are TRBV5-1 and TRBJ2-7; D remains unclear. This CDR3 spans 12 amino acids. Germline V gives CDR1 SGHRS, CDR2 YFSETQ. The V and J ends lost 4 bases and 12 bases respectively, with 17 bases between them. The CDR3 nucleotides are TGCGCCAGCAGCCGCGATGGTTCTGATCCGTACTTC. It yields the protein CASSRDGSDPYF.

In regard to this clonotype: This could be a read error, since a much larger clone is one nucleotide away. This rearrangement joins TRBV20-1 to TRBJ2-2, with TRBD1 as a possible D gene (6 bases). The germline V gene encodes CDR1 DFQATT and CDR2 SNEGSKA (reference sequence). V was shortened by 4 bases and J by 1 base, with 13 bases between the two germline ends. The CDR3 extends over 15 amino acids. The CDR3 DNA reads as TGCAGTGCTACACGAGGACAGTGGAACACCGGGGAGCTGTTTTTT. As protein: CSATRGQWNTGELFF.

This clonotype showed up many times. The rearrangement links TRBV7-9 to TRBJ1-4, with D tentatively TRBD1 (5 bases). Trimming shortened V by 1 base and J by 6 bases, and 9 bases separated the two germline ends. Germline CDR1 SEHNR, CDR2 FQNEAQ (reference sequence). The CDR3 extends over 14 amino acids. The CDR3 sequence: CASSLVGVHEKLFF. The CDR3 coding sequence is TGTGCCAGCAGCTTAGTAGGGGTCCATGAAAAACTGTTTTTT.

This clonotype was counted many times. The chain combines TRBV21-1 with TRBJ1-6; the DNA was not used to check the table's D call, TRBD1. TRBV21-1 is a documented pseudogene. CDR3 length: 17 amino acids. The CDR3 DNA reads as TGTGCCAGCAGCTCAGGGCCACAGGGCGAGCGTAATTCACCCCTCCACTTT. As protein: CASSSGPQGERNSPLHF.

This clonotype came up many times. This rearrangement joins TRBV11-2 to TRBJ2-7; D could derive from TRBD1 or TRBD2 (5 bases each). The CDR3 covers 15 residues. The V gene lost 6 bases and the J gene lost 0 bases, with 15 bases spanning the gap. Looked up from germline, CDR1 is SGHAT and CDR2 is FQNNGV. In DNA form, the CDR3 reads TGTGCCAGCAGTTCTCCGGGACGCTTCTCCTACGAGCAGTACTTC. Its translation is CASSSPGRFSYEQYF.

In its sample, this clonotype was seen once. This may come from a read error, since a much larger clone is one base off. V is TRBV4-3 and J is TRBJ1-4; unclear D gene. Germline V lookup: CDR1 LGHNA, CDR2 YSLEER. This CDR3 is 16 amino acids long. The CDR3: CASSQAIYREGENLFF. As DNA, the CDR3 is TGCGCCAGCAGCCAAGCCATTTACCGGGAGGGTGAAAACCTGTTTTTT.

The V and J genes are TRBV18 and TRBJ1-2; 11 bases fit TRBD1. The length of the CDR3 is 14 residues. Germline V gene lookup returns CDR1 KGHSH and CDR2 LQKENI. The V gene end was trimmed by 3 bases and the J gene end by 8 bases; junction bases not matched to a gene: 5. The CDR3 here is CASSPRTGGEGYTF. The CDR3 bases are TGTGCCAGCTCACCGAGGACAGGGGGCGAAGGCTACACCTTC.

In its sample, this clonotype was seen many times. The CDR3 DNA follows: TGCAGTGCTAGAGATCTCACCGGGGAGCTGTTTTTT. This gives the protein CSARDLTGELFF. This chain uses TRBV20-1 with TRBJ2-2, with D hard to call. This CDR3 has 12 residues. V dropped 0 bases and J dropped 4 bases, with 3 bases sitting between them. CDR1 and CDR2 from the germline V gene are DFQATT and SNEGSKA (reference sequence).

This clonotype was seen at least ten times. The chain carries TRBV6-5 and TRBJ1-2, with D possibly matching TRBD1 (6 bases). V lost 6 bases, J lost 4 bases, and 21 bases lay in between. Germline V gives CDR1 MNHEY, CDR2 SVGAGI. The CDR3 has 16 residues. In nucleotides, the CDR3 is TGTGCCAGCAGGGCTACTCGAGGGGGGTCCGCCTATGGCTACACCTTC. This gives the protein CASRATRGGSAYGYTF.

This clonotype was recorded at least ten times. The chain links TRBV12-3 or TRBV12-4 to TRBJ1-6, with TRBD1 identical over 7 bases. V shed 0 bases, J shed 8 bases, and the junction held 4 bases outside the gene matches. The CDR3 has 15 amino acids. This CDR3 is CASSLADRDHSPLHF. The CDR3 coding sequence is TGTGCCAGCAGTTTAGCTGACAGGGACCATTCACCCCTCCACTTT.

This clonotype came up many times. This chain uses TRBV5-6 with TRBJ1-2; D call uncertain. With 0 bases removed from V and 8 bases from J, the gap between germline ends came to 5 bases. CDR3 size: 11 residues. Germline lookup yields CDR1 SGHDT and CDR2 YYEEEE. The CDR3 region is CASSLVGGYTF. The CDR3, as DNA: TGTGCCAGCAGCTTGGTGGGAGGCTACACCTTC.

On this clonotype: Being one base from a much bigger clone, this may be a read error. The rearrangement links TRBV27 to TRBJ1-1, with TRBD1 matching 7 bases. The CDR3 spans 14 residues. Germline V gene data show CDR1 as MNHEY and CDR2 as SMNVEV (reference sequence). The chain's CDR3 is CASRTTGFGTAAFF. The CDR3 DNA reads TGTGCCAGCAGAACGACAGGGTTTGGCACTGCAGCTTTCTTT.

This clonotype is deemed medium-sized. This chain joins TRBV27 and TRBJ1-1; a possible D gene is TRBD1 (6 bases). Trimming cost V 5 bases and J 1 base, with 14 bases left between them. CDR3 length: 15 residues. Germline values: CDR1 MNHEY, CDR2 SMNVEV (reference sequence). The CDR3 region has the DNA TGTGCCAGCAGTCTAAGGAGCAGGGGGAACACTGAAGCTTTCTTT. Its protein is CASSLRSRGNTEAFF.

This clonotype came up many times. Being one base from a much bigger clone, this may be a read error. The V and J genes are TRBV29-1 and TRBJ2-5, with TRBD2 as a possible D gene (5 bases). CDR1 and CDR2 from the germline V gene are SQVTM and ANQGSEA. This CDR3 is built from 12 residues. The CDR3 spells CSVSLGWETKYF. The CDR3 DNA sequence: TGCAGCGTCTCCCTAGGGTGGGAGACCAAGTACTTC.

This clonotype was detected many times. The J gene is TRBJ2-5, the V gene TRBV9, with D hard to call. The CDR3 runs 13 residues. V lost 4 bases and J lost 0, with 7 bases in between. The germline CDR1 and CDR2 sequences are SGDLS and YYNGEE. As DNA, the CDR3 is TGTGCCAGCAGCCCAAACTACCAAGAGACCCAGTACTTC. Its protein is CASSPNYQETQYF.

This clonotype was picked up many times. V gene TRBV5-1 combines with J gene TRBJ1-5, with a tentative D call TRBD1 (5 bases). Germline V CDR1 and CDR2: SGHRS, YFSETQ. V gave up 4 bases and J gave up 8 bases, with 19 bases separating them. CDR3 length: 15 amino acids. The chain's CDR3 is CASSTGVSGWEPQHF. In nucleotides, the CDR3 is TGCGCCAGCAGCACGGGGGTGTCGGGGTGGGAGCCCCAGCATTTT.

This clonotype was recorded at least ten times. The chain couples TRBV29-1 to TRBJ1-2, with no clear D. Per the germline V gene, CDR1 is SQVTM and CDR2 is ANQGSEA. V shed 7 bases and J shed 4 bases, with 16 bases lying between them. The CDR3 runs 13 residues. The CDR3 DNA reads TGCAGCGCGATTCCTTGGGGATCCTATGGCTACACCTTC. As protein: CSAIPWGSYGYTF.

The sample holds many counts of this clonotype. The chain employs TRBV7-8 and TRBJ2-5; 10 bases map to TRBD2. This CDR3 spans 16 amino acids. The V gene's germline CDR1 is SGHVS and CDR2 FQNEAQ. The junction had 2 bases not matched to a gene; V was cut back by 0 bases and J by 1 base. CDR3 protein: CASSLAASGSQETQYF. CDR3 coding DNA: TGTGCCAGCAGCTTAGCAGCTAGCGGGAGCCAAGAGACCCAGTACTTC. The full variable domain, with the rest looked up from reference TRBV7-8 and TRBJ2-5, is GAGVSQSPRYKVAKRGQDVALRCDPISGHVSLFWYQQALGQGPEFLTYFQNEAQLDKSGLPSDRFFAERPEGSVSTLKIQRTQQEDSAVYLCASSLAASGSQETQYFGPGTRLLVL.

At least ten counts were recorded for this clonotype. The rearrangement joins TRBV4-2 to TRBJ1-4; a possible D gene is TRBD1 (5 bases). Germline V lookup: CDR1 LGHNA, CDR2 YNFKEQ. V was clipped by 4 bases and J by 8 bases, with 17 bases between them. This CDR3 region has 15 residues. In DNA form, the CDR3 reads TGTGCCAGCAGCCTCAGTTCCCAGGGAGGGGAAAAACTGTTTTTT. Translated: CASSLSSQGGEKLFF.

This clonotype was observed a few times. This rearrangement joins TRBV29-1 to TRBJ1-5, with D unresolved. The CDR3 consists of 13 residues. Per the germline V gene, CDR1 is SQVTM and CDR2 is ANQGSEA. The germline V and J ends were trimmed by 6 bases and 2 bases, with 11 bases remaining between them. CDR3 protein: CSVRSDGNQPQHF. In DNA, the CDR3 is TGCAGCGTCCGCTCGGACGGCAATCAGCCCCAGCATTTT.

The sample holds many counts of this clonotype. The CDR3 spells CSARVLAGGFIADTQYF. CDR3 in DNA: TGCAGTGCTAGAGTACTAGCGGGGGGCTTCATAGCAGATACGCAGTATTTT. The chain is built from TRBV20-1 and TRBJ2-3; TRBD2 agrees at 12 bases. The CDR3 is made up of 17 amino acids. Germline CDR1 and CDR2: DFQATT and SNEGSKA (reference sequence). V dropped 1 base and J dropped 4; count of bases not matched to a gene: 9.

This clonotype was detected ten times or more. This chain connects TRBV6-2 or TRBV6-3 to TRBJ1-1, with D unresolved. V shed 7 bases and J shed 3 bases, with 15 bases lying between them. The germline CDR1 and CDR2 sequences are MNHEY and SVGEGT. The CDR3 is made up of 14 amino acids. The CDR3 region has the DNA TGTGCCAGCAACATAAATGGTGGGGACACTGAAGCTTTCTTT. This sequence encodes CASNINGGDTEAFF.

This clonotype was counted at least ten times. V gene TRBV2 combines with J gene TRBJ1-3; no clear D gene. The CDR3 spans 14 residues. Germline CDR1 and CDR2: SNHLY and FYNNEI. V lost 6 bases, J lost 0 bases, and 9 bases lay in between. The CDR3 here is CASRETSSGNTIYF. In nucleotides, the CDR3 is TGTGCCAGCAGAGAGACAAGCTCTGGAAACACCATATATTTT.